This TCR beta chain was identified during a study of CD8+CD57+ T cells in acquired aplastic anemia. Study-level information: Sorted cells (CD4+ and CD8+) yielded DNA amounts that averaged around 3.5 ug.

The study profiled TCR beta VDJ and CDR3 using genomic DNA as template. TCRdb independently ran MiXCR on the reads; one entry per CDR3 protein. The sample holds 180,000 or so distinct CDR3 sequences, approximately 45% seen once. This clonotype was found a few times. The CDR3 has 14 residues. Looked up from germline, CDR1 is GTSNPN and CDR2 is SVGIG (reference sequence). Trimming shortened V by 5 bases and J by 0 bases, and 11 bases separated the two germline ends. The origin of this receptor is a human donor in good health. The specimen was sorted CD4+, CD8+, or CD8+CD57+ T cells (not recorded which) from PBMCs. The V gene is TRBV30, the J gene TRBJ2-1, with a weak D call TRBD2 (6 bases). This chain's CDR3 is CAWARLVSYNEQFF. The CDR3 DNA reads as TGTGCCTGGGCCAGACTAGTCTCCTACAATGAGCAGTTCTTC.